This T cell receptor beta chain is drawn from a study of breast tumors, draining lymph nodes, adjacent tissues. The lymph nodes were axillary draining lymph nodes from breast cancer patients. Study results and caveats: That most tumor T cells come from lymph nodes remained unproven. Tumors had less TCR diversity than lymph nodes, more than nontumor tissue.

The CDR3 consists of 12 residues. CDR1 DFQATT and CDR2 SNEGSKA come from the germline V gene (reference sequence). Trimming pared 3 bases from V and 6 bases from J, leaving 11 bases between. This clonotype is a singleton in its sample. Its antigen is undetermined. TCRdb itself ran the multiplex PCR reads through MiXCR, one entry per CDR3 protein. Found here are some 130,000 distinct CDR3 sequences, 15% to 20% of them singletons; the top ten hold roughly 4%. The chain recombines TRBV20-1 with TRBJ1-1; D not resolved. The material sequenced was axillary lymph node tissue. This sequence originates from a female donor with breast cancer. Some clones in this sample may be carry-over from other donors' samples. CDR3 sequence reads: CSASPSVAEAFF. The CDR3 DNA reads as TGCAGTGCTAGTCCGTCCGTCGCTGAAGCTTTCTTT.